This TCR beta chain was identified during a study of blood T cell repertoires in COVID-19 (TCRdb year 2020). Study-wide context: The collaborator samples originated in the United States, Italy and Spain and spanned the acute and convalescent phases of COVID-19. The material from the prospective study consisted of cDNA or gDNA derived from T cells, B-cell-depleted T cells, or PBMCs. The dataset comprised deeply sampled blood TCRbeta repertoires from subjects exposed to, actively infected with, or recovered from COVID-19. The repertoires were released in a freely available public database intended as a resource for research on the immune response to SARS-CoV-2. The samples were drawn from the first 160 participants of the ongoing ImmuneRACE study and from over 950 subjects provided by 6 global collaborators. The sample metadata nearly always contained a de-identified subject ID, COVID-19 status, age in years and sex. Where available, HLA class I and class II types were obtained from metadata supplied by the sample provider rather than from assay-based typing. Points the paper makes about the study in general: Clinical and demographic metadata were provided uncurated, with the amount varying by source and participant.

As to this clone: Which antigen it targets is not known. Within one base of it there is no much larger clone, and no base qualities were kept.

Collaborating institutions collected whole blood in K2EDTA tubes following their own protocols. Collaborator samples were shipped for TCRbeta analysis as frozen whole blood, isolated PBMCs, or DNA extracted from either sample type. Including cysteine and phenylalanine, the CDR3 has 15 amino acids. Of all the DNA, just the CDR3 is kept, 45 bases in frame from base 1. Reading the germline V gene gives CDR1 SGHRS and CDR2 YFSETQ. The V and J ends are trimmed by 1 base and 1 base, leaving 11 bases between them. TCRbeta CDR3 regions were amplified from genomic DNA using the immunoSEQ Assay, a bias-controlled multiplex PCR. Per the original workflow: The number of nucleated cells in each sample was estimated from the amplification of reference gene primers within the assay. Sequence reads were collapsed and filtered to measure the absolute abundance of every unique TCRbeta CDR3 rearrangement. For each sample, productive Simpson clonality was calculated by taking the square root of Simpson's diversity index across productive rearrangements. TCRdb re-hosts the immuneACCESS table, in-frame sequences only. Its copies lack some clones; in the studies checked, an unresolved V gene accounts for under half of them, and the cause for the rest is not known. V and J calls and clone size are copied from that table; D and trimming were computed from the DNA. Counted in this sample were some 93,000 clones; about 80% of them appeared once. The ten top clones hold roughly 10% of the sample.

Specimen: peripheral blood. This receptor was taken from a man in his 70s with acute or convalescent COVID-19. This chain joins TRBV5-1 to TRBJ2-5; the D segment could be TRBD1, given 6 matching bases. This receptor carries the CDR3 CASSLWVGGQETQYF. In nucleotides, the sequence is TGCGCCAGCAGCTTGTGGGTAGGGGGCCAAGAGACCCAGTACTTC. The variable domain in full, with residues beyond the CDR3 obtained from the reference TRBV5-1 and TRBJ2-5 genes, is KAGVTQTPRYLIKTRGQQVTLSCSPISGHRSVSWYQQTPGQGLQFLFEYFSETQRNKGNFPGRFSGRQFSNSRSEMNVSTLELGDSALYLCASSLWVGGQETQYFGPGTRLLVL.